Listed below are T cell receptor beta chains from one sample, sequenced in a study of blood T cell repertoires in COVID-19. Repertoires were generated with immunoSEQ multiplex PCR, while TCRdb's copy carries only in-frame clones and drops some. The sample includes some 240,000 clones, approximately 86% of them seen just once. The sequenced material came from peripheral blood. These TCRs come from a man between 60 and 75 years old who had recovered from COVID-19. The CDR3 runs from the conserved cysteine through the conserved F or W. A D gene is named only where the DNA matches it firmly. Not every row has a clone size; where given, it reads once, few, many or a size class.

J gene: TRBJ1-6; D gene: .; clone size: once; V gene: TRBV7-9; CDR3 protein: CASSLDARPRADYNSPLHF; CDR3 DNA: TGTGCCAGCAGCTTAGATGCCAGGCCGAGGGCTGATTATAATTCACCCCTCCACTTT
J gene: TRBJ2-7; D gene: TRBD2; clone size: once; V gene: TRBV20-1; CDR3 protein: CSASKRGLYEQYF; CDR3 DNA: TGCAGTGCTAGTAAGCGGGGGCTGTACGAGCAGTACTTC
J gene: TRBJ2-1; D gene: TRBD2; clone size: few; V gene: TRBV10-2; CDR3 protein: CASRLAGGANNEQFF; CDR3 DNA: TGCGCCAGCAGACTAGCGGGGGGCGCCAACAATGAGCAGTTCTTC
J gene: TRBJ2-2; D gene: .; clone size: .; V gene: TRBV10-1; CDR3 protein: CASSEKYGGGAGNTGELFF; CDR3 DNA: TGCGCCAGCAGTGAGAAGTATGGTGGGGGGGCCGGGAACACCGGGGAGCTGTTTTTT
J gene: TRBJ1-4; D gene: .; clone size: .; V gene: TRBV6-5; CDR3 protein: CASRSQGRANEKLFF; CDR3 DNA: TGTGCCAGCAGGAGTCAGGGTAGAGCTAATGAAAAACTGTTTTTT
J gene: TRBJ1-1; D gene: .; clone size: .; V gene: TRBV28; CDR3 protein: CASSFEGGRTEAFF; CDR3 DNA: TGTGCCAGCAGTTTTGAGGGGGGGAGGACTGAAGCTTTCTTT
J gene: TRBJ2-7; D gene: .; clone size: .; V gene: TRBV12-3/TRBV12-4; CDR3 protein: CASSLTKSYEQYF; CDR3 DNA: TGTGCCAGCAGTCTTACAAAAAGCTACGAGCAGTACTTC
J gene: TRBJ2-1; D gene: TRBD1; clone size: once; V gene: TRBV10-3; CDR3 protein: CAISEGDRGGNEQFF; CDR3 DNA: TGTGCCATCAGTGAGGGGGACAGGGGGGGCAATGAGCAGTTCTTC
J gene: TRBJ2-2; D gene: TRBD1; clone size: few; V gene: TRBV7-9; CDR3 protein: CASSYGGQANTGELFF; CDR3 DNA: TGTGCCAGCAGCTACGGCGGACAGGCGAACACCGGGGAGCTGTTTTTT
J gene: TRBJ2-4; D gene: TRBD1; clone size: once; V gene: TRBV27; CDR3 protein: CASSLLSERDRPTPEYF; CDR3 DNA: TGTGCCAGCAGTTTACTCTCGGAACGGGACAGGCCCACACCGGAGTACTTC
J gene: TRBJ2-4; D gene: .; clone size: .; V gene: TRBV6-5; CDR3 protein: CASSRQGLGKNIQYF; CDR3 DNA: TGTGCCAGCAGTCGTCAGGGGTTGGGCAAAAACATTCAGTACTTC
J gene: TRBJ2-7; D gene: TRBD2; clone size: few; V gene: TRBV3-1/TRBV3-2; CDR3 protein: CASSPYLNAGGRAEQYF; CDR3 DNA: TGTGCCAGCAGCCCTTACCTTAACGCGGGGGGTCGGGCCGAGCAGTACTTC
J gene: TRBJ2-2; D gene: TRBD1; clone size: .; V gene: TRBV24-1; CDR3 protein: CATSDPDRGLPGELFF; CDR3 DNA: TGTGCCACCAGTGACCCTGACAGGGGGTTGCCCGGGGAGCTGTTTTTT
J gene: TRBJ2-7; D gene: .; clone size: .; V gene: TRBV2; CDR3 protein: CASTKRDTNYEQYF; CDR3 DNA: TGTGCCAGCACCAAACGGGACACCAACTACGAGCAGTACTTC
J gene: TRBJ1-1; D gene: TRBD1; clone size: .; V gene: TRBV24-1; CDR3 protein: CATSVAGGEAFF; CDR3 DNA: TGTGCCACCAGTGTGGCAGGGGGCGAAGCTTTCTTT
J gene: TRBJ2-5; D gene: .; clone size: .; V gene: TRBV10-3; CDR3 protein: CAISALDRETQYF; CDR3 DNA: TGTGCCATCAGTGCCCTGGACAGAGAGACCCAGTACTTC
J gene: TRBJ2-3; D gene: .; clone size: .; V gene: TRBV11-2; CDR3 protein: CASSFLVGGQNTDTQYF; CDR3 DNA: TGTGCCAGCAGCTTCCTAGTGGGGGGACAGAACACAGATACGCAGTATTTT
J gene: TRBJ1-2; D gene: .; clone size: .; V gene: TRBV24-1; CDR3 protein: CATSDLTGRDGYTF; CDR3 DNA: TGTGCCACCAGTGATTTGACAGGGCGGGATGGCTACACCTTC
J gene: TRBJ2-7; D gene: .; clone size: .; V gene: TRBV18; CDR3 protein: CASSPRGDSPYEQYF; CDR3 DNA: TGTGCCAGCTCACCACGCGGGGACAGTCCCTACGAGCAGTACTTC
J gene: TRBJ2-3; D gene: TRBD1; clone size: .; V gene: TRBV19; CDR3 protein: CASSFPGTGDTDTQYF; CDR3 DNA: TGTGCCAGTAGTTTCCCCGGGACAGGGGACACAGATACGCAGTATTTT
J gene: TRBJ1-5; D gene: TRBD1; clone size: .; V gene: TRBV18; CDR3 protein: CASSPPLARTGTWFGNQPQHF; CDR3 DNA: TGTGCCAGCTCACCACCTCTTGCTAGGACAGGGACTTGGTTCGGCAATCAGCCCCAGCATTTT
J gene: TRBJ1-1; D gene: .; clone size: .; V gene: TRBV25-1; CDR3 protein: CASSELGGGDGGTEAFF; CDR3 DNA: TGTGCCAGCAGTGAACTGGGGGGAGGGGATGGTGGCACTGAAGCTTTCTTT
J gene: TRBJ2-6; D gene: .; clone size: .; V gene: TRBV10-2; CDR3 protein: CASSPDGGVGANVLTF; CDR3 DNA: TGCGCCAGCAGCCCCGATGGAGGGGTAGGGGCCAACGTCCTGACTTTC
J gene: TRBJ1-5; D gene: .; clone size: .; V gene: TRBV2; CDR3 protein: CASKLASNQPQHF; CDR3 DNA: TGTGCCAGCAAGTTGGCCTCCAATCAGCCCCAGCATTTT
J gene: TRBJ1-1; D gene: .; clone size: .; V gene: TRBV11-2; CDR3 protein: CASSHGEGMNTEAFF; CDR3 DNA: TGTGCCAGCAGCCATGGGGAGGGCATGAACACTGAAGCTTTCTTT
J gene: TRBJ1-3; D gene: .; clone size: .; V gene: TRBV9; CDR3 protein: CASSVGMENLKTGNTIYF; CDR3 DNA: TGTGCCAGCAGCGTAGGAATGGAGAACTTAAAGACTGGAAACACCATATATTTT
J gene: TRBJ1-3; D gene: .; clone size: .; V gene: TRBV5-1; CDR3 protein: CASSLEAGSGNTIYF; CDR3 DNA: TGCGCCAGCAGCTTGGAGGCAGGCTCTGGAAACACCATATATTTT
J gene: TRBJ1-6; D gene: TRBD1; clone size: .; V gene: TRBV25-1; CDR3 protein: CASRDRGPSPLHF; CDR3 DNA: TGTGCCAGTAGAGACAGGGGGCCTTCACCCCTCCACTTT
J gene: TRBJ2-7; D gene: TRBD2; clone size: .; V gene: TRBV10-3; CDR3 protein: CAISESASGDEQYF; CDR3 DNA: TGTGCCATCAGTGAGTCGGCTAGCGGGGATGAGCAGTACTTC
J gene: TRBJ2-6; D gene: .; clone size: .; V gene: TRBV9; CDR3 protein: CASSARTSSGANVLTF; CDR3 DNA: TGTGCCAGCAGCGCGAGAACTAGTTCTGGGGCCAACGTCCTGACTTTC
J gene: TRBJ2-3; D gene: TRBD2; clone size: .; V gene: TRBV6-1; CDR3 protein: CASSEALSGGARTQYF; CDR3 DNA: TGTGCCAGCAGTGAAGCCCTAAGCGGGGGGGCGAGGACGCAGTATTTT
J gene: TRBJ2-6; D gene: TRBD2; clone size: .; V gene: TRBV27; CDR3 protein: CASHRGGAGANVLTF; CDR3 DNA: TGTGCCAGCCATCGTGGGGGGGCTGGGGCCAACGTCCTGACTTTC
J gene: TRBJ2-3; D gene: TRBD2; clone size: .; V gene: TRBV6-5; CDR3 protein: CASSYLAGVTDTQYF; CDR3 DNA: TGTGCCAGCAGTTACCTGGCGGGGGTCACAGATACGCAGTATTTT
J gene: TRBJ1-1; D gene: TRBD1; clone size: few; V gene: TRBV10-3; CDR3 protein: CAVQTGTTQVAFF; CDR3 DNA: TGTGCCGTCCAGACAGGGACAACCCAGGTGGCTTTCTTT
J gene: TRBJ2-1; D gene: TRBD1; clone size: .; V gene: TRBV5-1; CDR3 protein: CASSSRQGAGNEQFF; CDR3 DNA: TGCGCCAGCAGCTCCCGACAGGGGGCTGGCAATGAGCAGTTCTTC
J gene: TRBJ1-6; D gene: TRBD1; clone size: once; V gene: TRBV6-5; CDR3 protein: CASSYLGQGANSPLHF; CDR3 DNA: TGTGCCAGCAGTTACCTCGGACAGGGGGCTAATTCACCCCTCCACTTT
J gene: TRBJ1-2; D gene: TRBD1; clone size: .; V gene: TRBV7-9; CDR3 protein: CAKDRGGVEGYTF; CDR3 DNA: TGTGCCAAAGACAGGGGCGGCGTAGAAGGCTACACCTTC
J gene: TRBJ1-2; D gene: .; clone size: .; V gene: TRBV2; CDR3 protein: CASTQGYYGYTF; CDR3 DNA: TGTGCCAGCACGCAGGGCTACTATGGCTACACCTTC
J gene: TRBJ1-2; D gene: TRBD1; clone size: once; V gene: TRBV19; CDR3 protein: CASSGNPGQGSEGYTF; CDR3 DNA: TGTGCCAGTAGTGGAAACCCGGGACAGGGATCGGAGGGCTACACCTTC
J gene: TRBJ1-2; D gene: .; clone size: few; V gene: TRBV2; CDR3 protein: CASIHSPRYGYTF; CDR3 DNA: TGTGCCAGCATCCATAGCCCCCGCTATGGCTACACCTTC
J gene: TRBJ2-2; D gene: .; clone size: .; V gene: TRBV18; CDR3 protein: CASSPRQDPGELFF; CDR3 DNA: TGTGCCAGCTCACCACGGCAGGATCCCGGGGAGCTGTTTTTT
J gene: TRBJ2-2; D gene: TRBD1; clone size: .; V gene: TRBV6-5; CDR3 protein: CASCPGQGNTGELFF; CDR3 DNA: TGTGCCAGCTGTCCGGGACAGGGGAACACCGGGGAGCTGTTTTTT
J gene: TRBJ1-4; D gene: .; clone size: .; V gene: TRBV6-5; CDR3 protein: CASRRHRVSEKLFF; CDR3 DNA: TGTGCCAGCCGGAGGCACAGGGTGAGCGAAAAACTGTTTTTT
J gene: TRBJ1-1; D gene: .; clone size: once; V gene: TRBV19; CDR3 protein: CASSTRQELEAFF; CDR3 DNA: TGTGCCAGTAGTACCCGACAGGAACTTGAAGCTTTCTTT
J gene: TRBJ1-1; D gene: .; clone size: once; V gene: TRBV19; CDR3 protein: CASSIRDGGTTEAFF; CDR3 DNA: TGTGCCAGTAGTATACGGGACGGGGGGACCACTGAAGCTTTCTTT
J gene: TRBJ1-2; D gene: TRBD1; clone size: .; V gene: TRBV28; CDR3 protein: CASSLSGQGTNGYTF; CDR3 DNA: TGTGCCAGCAGTTTATCGGGACAGGGTACGAACGGCTACACCTTC
J gene: TRBJ1-5; D gene: TRBD1; clone size: .; V gene: TRBV30; CDR3 protein: CACGQGQNQPQHF; CDR3 DNA: TGTGCCTGCGGACAGGGTCAAAATCAGCCCCAGCATTTT
J gene: TRBJ1-3; D gene: TRBD1; clone size: .; V gene: TRBV7-8; CDR3 protein: CASSAHRTGVSGNTIYF; CDR3 DNA: TGTGCCAGCAGCGCCCATCGTACAGGGGTCTCTGGAAACACCATATATTTT
J gene: TRBJ2-4; D gene: .; clone size: .; V gene: TRBV29-1; CDR3 protein: CSVEGHQGIGKNIQYF; CDR3 DNA: TGCAGCGTTGAAGGCCATCAGGGGATAGGCAAAAACATTCAGTACTTC
J gene: TRBJ2-1; D gene: TRBD2; clone size: .; V gene: TRBV5-4; CDR3 protein: CASSSWISGGGEQFF; CDR3 DNA: TGTGCCAGCAGCTCCTGGATTAGCGGGGGCGGTGAGCAGTTCTTC
J gene: TRBJ2-1; D gene: TRBD1; clone size: .; V gene: TRBV9; CDR3 protein: CASSVQGAGYNEQFF; CDR3 DNA: TGTGCCAGCAGCGTACAGGGGGCGGGCTACAATGAGCAGTTCTTC
J gene: TRBJ1-1; D gene: .; clone size: .; V gene: TRBV4-2; CDR3 protein: CASSQESQTMNTEAFF; CDR3 DNA: TGTGCCAGCAGCCAAGAATCCCAGACTATGAACACTGAAGCTTTCTTT
J gene: TRBJ1-5; D gene: .; clone size: .; V gene: TRBV2; CDR3 protein: CASSATVPNQPQHF; CDR3 DNA: TGTGCCAGCAGTGCGACAGTCCCTAATCAGCCCCAGCATTTT
J gene: TRBJ2-1; D gene: TRBD2; clone size: .; V gene: TRBV27; CDR3 protein: CASSLSGGVGQFF; CDR3 DNA: TGTGCCAGCAGTTTATCGGGGGGGGTTGGGCAGTTCTTC
J gene: TRBJ2-2; D gene: .; clone size: few; V gene: TRBV5-1; CDR3 protein: CASSTQDRNTGELFF; CDR3 DNA: TGCGCCAGCAGCACCCAAGACAGGAACACCGGGGAGCTGTTTTTT